Below, 11 T cell receptor beta chains from the same sample are listed, as sequenced in a study of blood T cell repertoires in COVID-19. Repertoires were generated with immunoSEQ multiplex PCR, while TCRdb's copy carries only in-frame clones and drops some. Among 200,000 to 250,000 clones listed, about 86% were seen once. The material sequenced was peripheral blood. These receptors came from a man aged 80 or over with acute or convalescent COVID-19.

The genes are TRBV24-1 and TRBJ2-2; 7 positions agree with TRBD1. Germline loops: CDR1 KGHDR, CDR2 SFDVKD. The CDR3 is 15 amino acids. V was clipped by 9 bases and J by 3 bases; unmatched bases: 9. CDR3 DNA: TGTGCCACCGGAAACAGGGGCGTCGACACCGGGGAGCTGTTTTTT. It translates to CATGNRGVDTGELFF.

The rearrangement uses TRBV2 and TRBJ2-2, with 10 bases identical to TRBD2. The junction had 6 bases not matched to a gene; V was cut back by 5 bases and J by 6 bases. Looked up from germline, CDR1 is SNHLY and CDR2 is FYNNEI. The CDR3 consists of 15 residues. The CDR3: CASSSTSGASGELFF. The CDR3 DNA follows: TGTGCCAGCAGTTCAACTAGCGGGGCGTCCGGGGAGCTGTTTTTT.

The chain recombines TRBV18 with TRBJ2-5, with 12 bases lining up with TRBD2. Unmatched junction bases numbered 8, after V lost 2 bases and J lost 4 bases. This CDR3 is 17 amino acids long. Germline assignment: CDR1 KGHSH and CDR2 LQKENI. CDR3 in amino acids: CASSPNLLAGGGETQYF. Written as DNA, the CDR3 is TGTGCCAGCTCACCAAATCTACTAGCGGGGGGTGGAGAGACCCAGTACTTC.

The rearrangement uses TRBV19 and TRBJ2-1, with TRBD1 matching over 7 bases. Germline CDR1 and CDR2: LNHDA and SQIVND (reference sequence). The CDR3 runs 17 residues. The trim removed 5 bases at V and 3 bases at J, leaving 13 bases unmatched. CDR3 sequence reads: CASSVLTGTVNYNEQFF. DNA of the CDR3: TGTGCCAGTAGTGTCTTGACCGGGACAGTAAACTACAATGAGCAGTTCTTC.

V usage is TRBV9 and J usage is TRBJ1-1; D may be TRBD1 (6 bases). Germline V CDR1 and CDR2: SGDLS, YYNGEE. CDR3 length: 15 amino acids. V was cut by 3 bases and J by 7 bases, with 19 bases left in between. The CDR3 protein is CASSAPGHEKIEAFF. The CDR3 region has the DNA TGTGCCAGCAGCGCCCCGGGACATGAAAAGATTGAAGCTTTCTTT.

The chain links TRBV6-1 to TRBJ1-6; D may be TRBD1 (6 bases). Germline lookup yields CDR1 MNHNS and CDR2 SASEGT. This CDR3 region has 14 residues. V lost 3 bases, J lost 5 bases, and 8 bases lay in between. CDR3 protein: CASSEGHDNSPLHF. In DNA form, the CDR3 reads TGTGCCAGCAGTGAGGGACACGATAATTCACCCCTCCACTTT.

This clone has just one count. The chain joins TRBV3-1 (or the pseudogene TRBV3-2) to TRBJ2-4, with unresolved D. The CDR3 runs to 15 residues. Germline V CDR1 and CDR2: LGHDT, YNNKEL (reference sequence). V was clipped by 4 bases and J by 0 bases, with 10 bases between them. The CDR3 region has the DNA TGTGCCAGCAGCCCCATCTACCTAGCCAAAAACATTCAGTACTTC. Translating gives CASSPIYLAKNIQYF.

The chain uses TRBV7-8 and TRBJ1-2; 8 bases fit TRBD1. Per the germline V gene, CDR1 is SGHVS and CDR2 is FQNEAQ. The trim removed 4 bases at V and 2 bases at J, leaving 3 bases unmatched. There are 14 residues in the CDR3. Here the CDR3 DNA reads TGTGCCAGCAGCTCACGGACAGGGAACTATGGCTACACCTTC. Amino acids: CASSSRTGNYGYTF. Variable domain in full (rest from reference TRBV7-8 and TRBJ1-2): GAGVSQSPRYKVAKRGQDVALRCDPISGHVSLFWYQQALGQGPEFLTYFQNEAQLDKSGLPSDRFFAERPEGSVSTLKIQRTQQEDSAVYLCASSSRTGNYGYTFGSGTRLTVV.

The chain employs TRBV28 and TRBJ2-3; the D gene is possibly TRBD2 (5 bases). V lost 3 bases to trimming and J lost 3 bases, with 13 bases between them. CDR1 is MDHEN, CDR2 SYDVKM, per germline. This CDR3 has 15 amino acids. The DNA for the CDR3 is TGTGCCAGCAGTTTGACTACCCCCCAAACAGATACGCAGTATTTT. Translated: CASSLTTPQTDTQYF.

This clone was counted a few times. The chain recombines TRBV19 with TRBJ2-4, with 8 bases identical to TRBD1. The CDR3 loop spans 15 amino acids. V lost 1 base and J lost 7; bases outside the gene matches: 6. The germline CDR1 and CDR2 sequences are LNHDA and SQIVND (reference sequence). The CDR3: CASSIVPGGGNIQYF. The CDR3, as DNA: TGTGCCAGTAGTATAGTCCCAGGGGGCGGGAACATTCAGTACTTC. The full variable domain, its missing parts supplied by reference TRBV19 and TRBJ2-4, is DGGITQSPKYLFRKEGQNVTLSCEQNLNHDAMYWYRQDPGQGLRLIYYSQIVNDFQKGDIAEGYSVSREKKESFPLTVTSAQKNPTAFYLCASSIVPGGGNIQYFGAGTRLSVL.

The gene calls are TRBV6-5 and TRBJ2-7; 8 positions match TRBD2. CDR3 size: 15 residues. CDR1 is MNHEY and CDR2 is SVGAGI in the germline V gene. J gave up 4 bases and V 5 bases, and 10 bases lay outside the gene matches. The CDR3 loop is CASSPRGAGVYEQYF. In DNA form, the CDR3 reads TGTGCCAGCAGTCCCCGAGGAGCGGGAGTTTACGAGCAGTACTTC.